A single T cell receptor (beta chain) is shown here with its context. Compared with germline, one end of the junction differs, possibly owing to a read error. The data belong to a study of blood T cell repertoires in COVID-19. Looking at the study overall: Whether acute or convalescent, the COVID-19 samples came from the United States, Italy and Spain.

Some clones are missing from TCRdb's copy, which holds only in-frame ones; the method was immunoSEQ multiplex PCR. The table records about 120,000 clones, about 79% of them present only once. The CDR3 is made up of 14 amino acids. Germline-derived CDR1 and CDR2 are ENHRY and SYGVKD. V gene TRBV10-3 combines with J gene TRBJ1-4, with TRBD1 as a possible D gene (5 bases). What was sequenced was peripheral blood. This TCR derives from a man between 65 and 85 years old with acute or convalescent COVID-19. The CDR3 DNA is TGTGCCATCAATGAGGGGCCAACTAATGAAAAACTGTTTTTT. Translating gives CAINEGPTNEKLFF.